This TCR beta chain stems from a study of shared T cell receptors in the human thymus. This table comes from immunoSEQ multiplex PCR, and its TCRdb copy is limited to in-frame clones, with some not included. The sample has under 700,000 clones; approximately 80% are singletons. This clone was seen a few times. V lost 5 bases to trimming and J lost 2 bases, with 11 bases between them. The CDR3 runs to 14 residues. Germline V gene data show CDR1 as MDHEN and CDR2 as SYDVKM. This sample also appeared in a second study, on human thymus T cells. As reported in that work: Thymic and blood repertoires appeared to show biased V and J gene usage.

The chain employs TRBV28 and TRBJ2-3; TRBD2 might be the D (6 bases). The material sequenced was thymocytes. The source is a boy in the first two years of life with a congenital heart defect. The CDR3 spells CASSRGGTTDTQYF. The CDR3, as DNA: TGTGCCAGCAGTAGGGGCGGGACCACAGATACGCAGTATTTT.